This TCR beta chain was identified in a study of T cell responses to AZD1222 COVID-19 vaccine. Findings of the study overall: The donor group comprised mostly white British people and more females; the analysis possibly underestimated clonal diversity. Dominant CD4 TCR responses targeted spike regions 160-218 and 743-854. The reported proportion of spike-specific TCRs targeting unmutated variant regions was nearly half. Only a handful of AZD1222 recipients, several in all, had baseline seropositivity.

The CDR3 runs 16 residues. With 6 bases clipped from V and 5 bases from J, the junction kept 10 bases outside the gene matches. Germline V gene data show CDR1 as SGHRS and CDR2 as YFSETQ. This clone showed up just once. Its antigen is undetermined. TCRdb's table, derived via immunoSEQ multiplex PCR, lists solely in-frame clones and lacks some. Altogether 100,000 to 150,000 clones are present, about 91% being singletons, with the ten largest covering approximately 5.4%. The receptor was derived from an adult in good health. The chain combines TRBV5-1 with TRBJ2-2; 10 bases align to TRBD1. This sample comprised peripheral blood, obtained on day 0 of AZD1222 vaccination. The CDR3 here is CASTEPGQGLTGELFF. CDR3 DNA: TGCGCCAGCACGGAACCGGGACAGGGGTTGACCGGGGAGCTGTTTTTT.